This T cell receptor (beta chain) was obtained from a study of cytomegalovirus exposure and HLA in healthy donors. Germline V lookup: CDR1 MNHEY, CDR2 SMNVEV (reference sequence). This CDR3 is 13 amino acids long. V lost 4 bases to trimming and J lost 3 bases, with 7 bases between them. The PCR was carried out with 60 Vbeta primers and 13 Jbeta primers. The assay was immunoSEQ multiplex PCR, and TCRdb's table has in-frame clones only and misses some. The sample includes 170,000 or so clones, 70% to 80% of them seen just once. The TCR originated in a woman younger than 45 in good health and CMV-seropositive. The V gene is TRBV27, the J gene TRBJ1-5, with D uncertain. Specimen: PBMCs. Here the CDR3 reads CASSSSPNQPQHF. The CDR3 bases are TGTGCCAGCAGTTCCTCCCCCAATCAGCCCCAGCATTTT.